This TCR beta chain stems from a study of CD8 T cells in Susac syndrome. This clonotype was detected once. Its target is not known. Study outcomes and limitations: The relatively small number of individuals in the TCR sequencing and HLA analysis was acknowledged by the study.

Random hexamers primed reverse transcription of about 0.5 to 1 ug RNA. In TCRdb, the immunoSEQ multiplex PCR reads were re-called with MiXCR into one record per CDR3 protein. The sample holds approximately 120,000 distinct CDR3 sequences, around nine tenths seen once. V was clipped by 6 bases and J by 0 bases, with 12 bases between them. Germline CDR1 SQVTM, CDR2 ANQGSEA. This CDR3 is built from 14 residues. The sequencing input was CD4+ T cells from PBMCs. The sequence was collected from a human donor in good health. The chain joins TRBV29-1 to TRBJ1-3, with D uncertain. This CDR3 is CSVRVGHSGNTIYF. In DNA form, the CDR3 reads TGCAGCGTCCGGGTAGGGCACTCTGGAAACACCATATATTTT.